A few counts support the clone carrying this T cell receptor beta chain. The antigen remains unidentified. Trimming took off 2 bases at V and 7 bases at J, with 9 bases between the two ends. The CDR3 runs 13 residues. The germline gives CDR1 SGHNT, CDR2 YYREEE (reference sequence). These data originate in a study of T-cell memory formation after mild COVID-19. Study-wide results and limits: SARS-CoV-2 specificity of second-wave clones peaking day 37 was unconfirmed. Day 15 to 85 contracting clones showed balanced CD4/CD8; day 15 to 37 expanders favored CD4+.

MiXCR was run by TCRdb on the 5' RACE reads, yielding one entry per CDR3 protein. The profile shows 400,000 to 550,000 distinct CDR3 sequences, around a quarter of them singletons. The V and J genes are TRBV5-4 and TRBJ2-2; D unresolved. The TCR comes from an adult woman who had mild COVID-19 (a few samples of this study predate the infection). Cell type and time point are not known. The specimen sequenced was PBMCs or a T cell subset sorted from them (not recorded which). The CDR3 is CASSFQDGGELFF. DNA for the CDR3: TGTGCCAGCAGCTTCCAGGACGGCGGGGAGCTGTTTTTT. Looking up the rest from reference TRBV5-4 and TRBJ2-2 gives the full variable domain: ETGVTQSPTHLIKTRGQQVTLRCSSQSGHNTVSWYQQALGQGPQFIFQYYREEENGRGNFPPRFSGLQFPNYSSELNVNALELDDSALYLCASSFQDGGELFFGEGSRLTVL.